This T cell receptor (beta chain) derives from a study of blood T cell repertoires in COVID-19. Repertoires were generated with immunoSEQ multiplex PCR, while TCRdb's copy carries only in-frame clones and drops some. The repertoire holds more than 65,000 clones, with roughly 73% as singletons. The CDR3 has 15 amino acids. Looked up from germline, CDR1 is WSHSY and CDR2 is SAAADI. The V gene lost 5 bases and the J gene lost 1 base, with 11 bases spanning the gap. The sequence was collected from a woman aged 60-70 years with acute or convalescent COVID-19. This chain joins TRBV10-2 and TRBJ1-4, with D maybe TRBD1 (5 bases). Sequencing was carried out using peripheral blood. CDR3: CASSSSGGTNEKLFF. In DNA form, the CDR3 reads TGCGCCAGCAGTAGCAGCGGGGGAACTAATGAAAAACTGTTTTTT.